Each of the 21 T cell receptor beta chains below was sequenced from the same sample in a study of Tregs in tolerant kidney transplant recipients. Assay used: immunoSEQ multiplex PCR; TCRdb lists only in-frame clones, some missing. Here the sample table reports approximately 30,000 clones. The sequences come from CD8+ T cells from blood, collected before the transplant. These receptors were taken from a human donor who received a combined kidney and bone marrow transplant.

Comment on this clone: The read terminates 3 residues ahead of where the CDR3 ends, so the germline J gene completes it. The rearrangement links TRBV20-1 to TRBJ2-2; 9 positions agree with TRBD2. CDR1 DFQATT and CDR2 SNEGSKA come from the germline V gene (reference sequence). J lost 3 bases, V lost 1 base, and 0 bases had no gene match. This CDR3 contains 14 residues. This CDR3 is CSARGTSDTGELFF. Incomplete CDR3 DNA: TGCAGTGCTAGAGGGACTAGCGACACCGGGGAG.

Details on this clone: The CDR3 extends 3 residues past the end of the read, so its final part is completed from the germline J gene. The rearrangement links TRBV6-7 to TRBJ2-3; 7 nucleotides match TRBD1. TRBV6-7 is marked as an open reading frame, function uncertain. Germline trimming cut 7 bases from V and 3 bases from J; bases unmatched to any gene: 13. This CDR3 spans 16 amino acids. CDR3 loop: CASNTSQGFLTDTQYF. The DNA read from the CDR3 is TGTGCCAGCAATACCTCACAGGGGTTTTTAACAGATACG.

Comment on this clone: Coverage ceases 3 residues before the CDR3 finishes, and the germline J gene fills in the end. The chain is built from TRBV19 and TRBJ2-3; D is perhaps TRBD1 (5 bases). Germline V gene sequence: CDR1 LNHDA, CDR2 SQIVND (reference sequence). The CDR3 has 18 residues. Trimming cost V 5 bases and J 4 bases, with 25 bases left between them. The chain's CDR3 is CASSGATLGRVNADTQYF. Incomplete CDR3 DNA: TGTGCCAGTAGTGGTGCAACCCTCGGCAGGGTAAATGCAGATACG.

Of note for this clone: Read sequence stops 3 residues before the CDR3 end, and the germline J gene provides the missing end. J is TRBJ2-3 and V is TRBV30; D perhaps matches TRBD2 (5 bases). V was trimmed by 0 bases and J by 4 bases, leaving 8 bases between them. The germline gives CDR1 GTSNPN, CDR2 SVGIG (reference sequence). The CDR3 consists of 13 residues. The CDR3 loop reads CAWSVVRADTQYF. CDR3 DNA, as far as it was read: TGTGCCTGGAGTGTAGTGAGGGCAGATACG.

Details on this clone: From the germline J gene comes the end of the CDR3, since the read stops 3 residues before it. The genes are TRBV4-1 and TRBJ2-3; D remains unclear. This CDR3 has 15 residues. Germline CDR1 and CDR2: MGHRA and YSYEKL. V lost 1 base and J lost 4, with 12 bases in between. The sequenced CDR3 bases are TGCGCCAGCAGCCAAGGTTACGGCGGAGCAGATACG. Its translation: CASSQGYGGADT. The whole CDR3 region reads CASSQGYGGADTQYF.

CDR3: CAWSVLAVTDTQYF. The covered CDR3 bases are TGTGCCTGGAGTGTATTAGCGGTCACAGATACG. The chain has TRBV30 and TRBJ2-3; a possible D gene is TRBD2 (6 bases). The read falls 3 residues short of the CDR3 end, and the missing part is taken from the germline J gene. This CDR3 region has 14 residues. V dropped 0 bases and J dropped 2 bases, with 9 bases sitting between them. Germline CDR1 and CDR2: GTSNPN and SVGIG (reference sequence).

Turning to this clone: Read sequence stops 3 residues before the CDR3 end, and the germline J gene provides the missing end. The chain uses TRBV10-2 and TRBJ2-7; 10 positions match TRBD2. Germline-derived CDR1 and CDR2 are WSHSY and SAAADI. J was trimmed by 0 bases and V by 10 bases; bases with no gene match: 6. This CDR3 is 14 amino acids long. The DNA read from the CDR3 is TGCGCCACCAAACTAGCGGGAATCTCCTACGAG. Translation: CATKLAGISYE. The entire CDR3 reads CATKLAGISYEQYF.

For this clone: The CDR3 end falls 3 residues outside the read, so it is completed with the germline J gene. The V and J genes are TRBV18 and TRBJ1-2; 10 nucleotides line up with TRBD1. This CDR3 is built from 14 residues. CDR1 is KGHSH, CDR2 LQKENI, per germline. The covered CDR3 bases are TGTGCCAGCTCCGCGACAGGGGGCGCGGAGGGC. Its protein is CASSATGGAEG. The entire CDR3 protein reads CASSATGGAEGYTF.

With respect to this clone: One end of the junction varies from germline; a read error may be responsible. Read sequence stops 3 residues before the CDR3 end, and the germline J gene provides the missing end. The rearrangement uses TRBV7-4 and TRBJ2-1; TRBD2 aligns across 7 bases. The CDR3 sequence is 17 residues long. Germline values: CDR1 SGHVT, CDR2 SQSDAQ. The part of the CDR3 DNA that was read is TGCACCAGCAGCCCCCCTGGGGAGGGCCGGGGCTACAATGAG. This gives the protein CTSSPPGEGRGYNE. The whole CDR3 region reads CTSSPPGEGRGYNEQFF.

A note on this clone: The read halts 3 residues ahead of the CDR3 end, with the missing end drawn from the germline J gene. The chain has TRBV6-2 or TRBV6-3 and TRBJ2-5; possible D gene TRBD2, 5 bases. This CDR3 region has 15 residues. V was pared by 2 bases and J by 5 bases, with 15 bases between. Germline-derived CDR1 and CDR2 are MNHEY and SVGEGT. The CDR3 bases that were read are TGTGCCAGCAGTTACACGTTAGGGCCGGGGGAGACC. Its translation is CASSYTLGPGET. The CDR3 as a whole reads CASSYTLGPGETQYF.

The sequenced part of the CDR3 DNA is TGTGCCAGCAGCTTAACTCGGGGTTCCTACGAG. Translating gives CASSLTRGSYE. The CDR3 as a whole reads CASSLTRGSYEQYF. The rearrangement joins TRBV11-2 to TRBJ2-7; perhaps TRBD2 as D (5 bases). The read gets to within 3 residues of the CDR3 end, and the germline J gene fills in the rest. From germline, CDR1 is SGHAT and CDR2 FQNNGV. This CDR3 has 14 amino acids. V shed 2 bases and J shed 1 base, with 9 bases lying between them. Based on the CDR3 plus reference TRBV11-2 and TRBJ2-7, the full variable domain is EAGVAQSPRYKIIEKRQSVAFWCNPISGHATLYWYQQILGQGPKLLIQFQNNGVVDDSQLPKDRFSAERLKGVDSTLKIQPAKLEDSAVYLCASSLTRGSYEQYFGPGTRLTVT.

Comment on this clone: The sequence runs out 3 residues before the end of the CDR3; the remainder is reconstructed from the germline J gene. This rearrangement joins TRBV19 to TRBJ2-7; D possibly corresponds to TRBD1 (5 bases). CDR1 is LNHDA and CDR2 is SQIVND in the germline V gene (reference sequence). The V and J ends lost 1 base and 3 bases respectively, with 16 bases between them. The CDR3 loop spans 16 amino acids. The CDR3 DNA, read in part, is TGTGCCAGTAGTATAGGTACAGGCGAGAAAATCTACGAG. Its protein is CASSIGTGEKIYE. The complete CDR3 protein is CASSIGTGEKIYEQYF. Looking up the rest from reference TRBV19 and TRBJ2-7 gives the full variable domain: DGGITQSPKYLFRKEGQNVTLSCEQNLNHDAMYWYRQDPGQGLRLIYYSQIVNDFQKGDIAEGYSVSREKKESFPLTVTSAQKNPTAFYLCASSIGTGEKIYEQYFGPGTRLTVT.

Remarks on this clone: Read coverage stops 3 residues before the CDR3 terminus; the germline J gene supplies the remainder. The J gene is TRBJ2-5, the V gene TRBV10-3; 10 bases map to TRBD2. J was trimmed by 5 bases and V by 5 bases; bases with no gene match: 5. CDR3 length: 14 amino acids. Germline CDR1 is ENHRY and CDR2 is SYGVKD. CDR3: CAISNLAGEETQYF. CDR3 bases read: TGTGCCATCAGTAACCTAGCGGGAGAGGAGACC.

Partial CDR3 DNA: TGTGCTGCTTATGAGGAGCGGACGTCCTACGAG. This sequence encodes CAAYEERTSYE. The entire CDR3 protein reads CAAYEERTSYEQYF. The chain links TRBV2 to TRBJ2-7; possibly TRBD2 for D (5 bases). The CDR3 goes on 3 residues after the read ends, and that part is filled in from the germline J gene. The V gene's germline CDR1 is SNHLY and CDR2 FYNNEI. The CDR3 sequence is 14 residues long.

As regards this clone: Read coverage stops 3 residues before the CDR3 terminus; the germline J gene supplies the remainder. The chain couples TRBV5-1 to TRBJ1-1; TRBD1 agrees at 7 bases. J lost 1 base, V lost 2 bases, and 2 bases had no gene match. The germline CDR1 and CDR2 sequences are SGHRS and YFSETQ. The CDR3 loop spans 14 amino acids. CDR3 region: CASSFRGRNTEAFF. The sequenced CDR3 bases are TGCGCCAGCAGCTTCAGGGGGAGGAACACTGAA.

Regarding this clone: The DNA ends 3 residues before the CDR3 does, and the rest of the CDR3 is filled in from the germline J gene. The gene calls are TRBV7-9 and TRBJ2-3, with 11 bases that match TRBD1. The CDR3 has 15 residues. The J segment lost 3 bases and the V segment lost 6 bases, leaving 5 bases of the junction unmatched. Germline V CDR1 and CDR2: SEHNR, FQNEAQ (reference sequence). The CDR3 DNA, read in part, is TGTGCCAGCAGTTGGACAGGGGGCCTAACAGATACG. Its protein product is CASSWTGGLTDT. The whole CDR3 protein is CASSWTGGLTDTQYF.

As for this clone: Mismatch with germline at one junction end may stem from a read error. Coverage ceases 3 residues before the CDR3 finishes, and the germline J gene fills in the end. V is TRBV7-7 and J is TRBJ2-1; 8 nucleotides align to TRBD2. The CDR3 has 15 residues. In germline, CDR1 is SSHAT, CDR2 FNYEAQ (reference sequence). The part of the CDR3 DNA that was read is TGTGCTAGCAGCTTAAAGCGGGGGCTAAACAATGAG. Translating it yields CASSLKRGLNNE. The complete CDR3 protein is CASSLKRGLNNEQFF.

Concerning this clone itself: The read ends 3 residues shy of where the CDR3 ends; the end is completed using the germline J gene. The J gene is TRBJ2-2, the V gene TRBV2; no clear D. CDR3 size: 16 residues. Trimming stripped 3 bases from V and 7 bases from J, with 18 bases between. Germline V lookup: CDR1 SNHLY, CDR2 FYNNEI. The CDR3 protein is CASSEKFPGKGGELFF. The sequenced CDR3 bases are TGTGCCAGCAGTGAGAAGTTCCCTGGAAAGGGCGGGGAG.

Details on this clone: Sequencing ends 3 residues short of the CDR3 end; the germline J gene provides the rest. The genes are TRBV2 and TRBJ2-1; TRBD2 aligns across 10 bases. Germline assignment: CDR1 SNHLY and CDR2 FYNNEI. The CDR3 runs 15 residues. Trimming at V came to 4 bases and at J to 6 bases, leaving 6 bases not matched to a gene. CDR3 loop: CASSGVAGGRNEQFF. The part of the CDR3 DNA that was read is TGTGCCAGCAGTGGGGTAGCGGGAGGCCGCAATGAG.

In the case of this clone: The read is 3 residues too short to cover the CDR3 end, so that end is filled in from the germline J gene. The V gene is TRBV20-1, the J gene TRBJ2-7; possible D gene TRBD1, 5 bases. This CDR3 contains 13 residues. Germline CDR1 reads DFQATT; CDR2 reads SNEGSKA (reference sequence). The V gene lost 3 bases and the J gene lost 2 bases, with 11 bases spanning the gap. The part of the CDR3 DNA that was read is TGCAGTGCTAGGGCCAGGGTGGCCTACGAG. Translation gives CSARARVAYE. The CDR3 reads in full as CSARARVAYEQYF.

With respect to this clone: The DNA ends 3 residues before the CDR3 does, and the rest of the CDR3 is filled in from the germline J gene. This chain connects TRBV19 to TRBJ2-1; TRBD2 agrees at 12 bases. The CDR3 sequence is 15 residues long. Germline trimming cut 5 bases from V and 6 bases from J; bases unmatched to any gene: 5. Germline CDR1 reads LNHDA; CDR2 reads SQIVND (reference sequence). CDR3 DNA, as far as it was read: TGTGCCAGTAGTTTAGGACTAGCGGGATTCAATGAG. Protein: CASSLGLAGFNE. Given in full, the CDR3 is CASSLGLAGFNEQFF. The entire variable domain, with the rest obtained from reference TRBV19 and TRBJ2-1, is as follows: DGGITQSPKYLFRKEGQNVTLSCEQNLNHDAMYWYRQDPGQGLRLIYYSQIVNDFQKGDIAEGYSVSREKKESFPLTVTSAQKNPTAFYLCASSLGLAGFNEQFFGPGTRLTVL.